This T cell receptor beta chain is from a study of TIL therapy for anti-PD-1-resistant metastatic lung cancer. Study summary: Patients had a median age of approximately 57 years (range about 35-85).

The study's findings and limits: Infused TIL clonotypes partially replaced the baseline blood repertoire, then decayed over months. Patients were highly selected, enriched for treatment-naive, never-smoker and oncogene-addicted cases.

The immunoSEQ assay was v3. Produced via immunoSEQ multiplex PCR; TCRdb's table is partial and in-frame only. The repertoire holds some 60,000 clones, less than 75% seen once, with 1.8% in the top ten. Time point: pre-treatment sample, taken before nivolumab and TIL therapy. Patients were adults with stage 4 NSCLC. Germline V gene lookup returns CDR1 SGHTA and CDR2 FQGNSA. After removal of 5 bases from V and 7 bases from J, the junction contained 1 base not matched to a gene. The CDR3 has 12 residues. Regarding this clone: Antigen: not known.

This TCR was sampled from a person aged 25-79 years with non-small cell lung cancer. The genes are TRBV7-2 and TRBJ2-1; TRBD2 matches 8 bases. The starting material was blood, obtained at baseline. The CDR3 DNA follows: TGTGCCAGCAGCAGACTAGCGAATGAGCAGTTCTTC. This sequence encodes CASSRLANEQFF.